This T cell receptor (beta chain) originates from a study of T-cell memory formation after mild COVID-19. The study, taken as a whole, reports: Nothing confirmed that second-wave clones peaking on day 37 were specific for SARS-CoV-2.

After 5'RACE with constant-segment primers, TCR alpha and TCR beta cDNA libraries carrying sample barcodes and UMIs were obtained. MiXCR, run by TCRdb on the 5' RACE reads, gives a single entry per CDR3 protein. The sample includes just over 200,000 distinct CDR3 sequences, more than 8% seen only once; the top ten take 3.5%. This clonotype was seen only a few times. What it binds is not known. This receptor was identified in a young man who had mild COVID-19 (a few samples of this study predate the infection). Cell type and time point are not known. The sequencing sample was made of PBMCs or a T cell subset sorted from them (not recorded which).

The CDR3 DNA reads TGTGCCAGCAGTGAATCCGGGTCAGGGAAGTTCTTC. Amino acid sequence: CASSESGSGKFF. The genes are TRBV25-1 and TRBJ2-1; tentatively, D is TRBD1 (5 bases). Germline CDR1 MGHDK, CDR2 SYGVNS. Trimming took 1 base from V and 14 from J, leaving 12 bases between them. The CDR3 runs 12 residues.